The next 3 T cell receptor beta chains were all read from a single sample in a study of sequential checkpoint blockade in melanoma. Treatment reported: randomized to nivolumab then ipilimumab (arm A) or the reverse (arm B). Profiled with immunoSEQ multiplex PCR; TCRdb holds only in-frame clones, not every one. The repertoire includes approximately 13,000 clones, 27% of them detected once, and over 15% sits in the top ten. Specimen: tumor tissue (inferred from file names), collected from a patient given nivolumab and ipilimumab in sequence. The source of these receptors is a human donor with melanoma.

This clone turned up a few times. J is TRBJ1-5 and V is TRBV28, with no clear D. Trimming left V 2 bases short and J 2 bases short, with 10 bases between. CDR1 MDHEN and CDR2 SYDVKM come from the germline V gene. The CDR3 contains 15 residues. The DNA for the CDR3 is TGTGCCAGCAGTTTAGGGCAGTCAGGCAATCAGCCCCAGCATTTT. It specifies CASSLGQSGNQPQHF.

This chain connects TRBV15 to TRBJ2-1, with D unresolved. Trimming pared 6 bases from V and 0 bases from J, leaving 9 bases between. Germline CDR1 is LNHNV and CDR2 is YYDKDF (reference sequence). This CDR3 comprises 14 residues. CDR3 sequence reads: CATRGTSSYNEQFF. The CDR3 DNA follows: TGTGCCACCAGGGGCACGAGCTCCTACAATGAGCAGTTCTTC.

The chain employs TRBV6-8 and TRBJ2-1; 7 nucleotides agree with TRBD2. Germline-derived CDR1 and CDR2 are MNHGY and SAAAGT. The V and J ends lost 0 bases and 8 bases, in that order; junction bases with no gene match: 16. The CDR3 sequence is 18 residues long. In nucleotides, the CDR3 is TGTGCCAGCAGTTACTCTCCCCTCGACGGGGGGATCTATTATGAGCAGTTCTTC. Translated, it gives CASSYSPLDGGIYYEQFF.